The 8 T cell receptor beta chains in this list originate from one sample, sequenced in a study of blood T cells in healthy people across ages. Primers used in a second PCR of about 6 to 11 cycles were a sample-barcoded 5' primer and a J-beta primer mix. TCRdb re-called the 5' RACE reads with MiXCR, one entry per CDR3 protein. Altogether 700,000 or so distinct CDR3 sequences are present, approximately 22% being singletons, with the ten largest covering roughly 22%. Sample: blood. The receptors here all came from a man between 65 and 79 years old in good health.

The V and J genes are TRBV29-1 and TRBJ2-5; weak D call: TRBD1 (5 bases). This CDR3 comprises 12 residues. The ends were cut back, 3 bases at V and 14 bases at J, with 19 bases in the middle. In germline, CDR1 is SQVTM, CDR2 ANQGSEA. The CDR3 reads CSVDPIGANLYF. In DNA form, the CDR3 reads TGCAGCGTTGACCCAATAGGGGCTAACCTTTACTTC. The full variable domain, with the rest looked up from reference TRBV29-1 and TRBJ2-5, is SAVISQKPSRDICQRGTSLTIQCQVDSQVTMMFWYRQQPGQSLTLIATANQGSEATYESGFVIDKFPISRPNLTFSTLTVSNMSPEDSSIYLCSVDPIGANLYFGPGTRLLVL.

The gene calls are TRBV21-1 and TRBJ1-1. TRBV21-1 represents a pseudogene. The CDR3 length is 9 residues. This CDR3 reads CASTPEAFF. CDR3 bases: TGTGCCAGCACCCCTGAAGCTTTCTTT.

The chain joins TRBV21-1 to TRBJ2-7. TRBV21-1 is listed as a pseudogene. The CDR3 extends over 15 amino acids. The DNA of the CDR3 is TGTGCCAGCAGCAAAGTGCGCCGGATCTCCTACGAGCAGTACGTC. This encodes CASSKVRRISYEQYV.

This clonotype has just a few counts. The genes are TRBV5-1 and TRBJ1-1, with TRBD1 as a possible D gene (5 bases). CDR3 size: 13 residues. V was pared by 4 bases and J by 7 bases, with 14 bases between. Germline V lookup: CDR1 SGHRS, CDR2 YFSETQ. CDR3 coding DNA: TGCGCCAGCAGCACACCCCCGGGGGTTGAAGCTTTCTTT. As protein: CASSTPPGVEAFF.

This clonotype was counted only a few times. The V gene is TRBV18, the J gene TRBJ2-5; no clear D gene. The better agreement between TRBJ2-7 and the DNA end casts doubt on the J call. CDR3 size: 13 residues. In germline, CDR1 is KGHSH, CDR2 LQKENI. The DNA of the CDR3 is TGTGCCAGCTCACCATTGGGGAACTACGAGCAGTACGTC. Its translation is CASSPLGNYEQYV.

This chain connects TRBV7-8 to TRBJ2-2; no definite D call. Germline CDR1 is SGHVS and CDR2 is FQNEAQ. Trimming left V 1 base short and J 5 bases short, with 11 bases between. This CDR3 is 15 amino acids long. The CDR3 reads CASSLVPQPTGELFF. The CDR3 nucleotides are TGTGCCAGCAGCTTAGTGCCGCAGCCTACCGGGGAGCTGTTTTTT.

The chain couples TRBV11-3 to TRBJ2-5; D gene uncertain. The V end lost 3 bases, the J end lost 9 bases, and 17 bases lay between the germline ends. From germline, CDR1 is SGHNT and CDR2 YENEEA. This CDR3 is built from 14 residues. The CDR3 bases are TGTGCCAGCAGCTTGCGAGCAGGAACTTCGCCCCAGTACTTC. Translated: CASSLRAGTSPQYF.

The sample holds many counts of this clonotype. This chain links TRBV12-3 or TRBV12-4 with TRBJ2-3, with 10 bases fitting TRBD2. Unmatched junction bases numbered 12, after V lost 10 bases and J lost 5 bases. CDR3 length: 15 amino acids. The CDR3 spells CATKRAGGPGDTQYF. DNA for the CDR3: TGTGCCACCAAAAGAGCGGGGGGGCCCGGAGATACGCAGTATTTT.